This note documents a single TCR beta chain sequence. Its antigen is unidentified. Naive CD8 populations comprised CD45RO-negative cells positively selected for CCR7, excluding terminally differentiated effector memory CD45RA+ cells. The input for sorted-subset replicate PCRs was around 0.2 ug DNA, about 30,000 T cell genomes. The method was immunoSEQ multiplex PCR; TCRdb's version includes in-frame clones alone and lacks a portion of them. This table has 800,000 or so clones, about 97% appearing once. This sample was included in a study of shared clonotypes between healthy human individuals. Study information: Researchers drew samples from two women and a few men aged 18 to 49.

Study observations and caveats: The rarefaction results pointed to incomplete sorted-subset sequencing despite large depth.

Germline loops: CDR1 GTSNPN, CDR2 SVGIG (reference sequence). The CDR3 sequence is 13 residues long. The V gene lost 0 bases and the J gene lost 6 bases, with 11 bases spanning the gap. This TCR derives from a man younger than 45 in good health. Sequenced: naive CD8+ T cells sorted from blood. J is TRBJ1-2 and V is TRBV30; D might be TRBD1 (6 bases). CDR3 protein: CAWSVIGGNGYTF. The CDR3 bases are TGTGCCTGGAGTGTTATCGGGGGCAATGGCTACACCTTC.